This T cell receptor beta chain was sequenced in a study of shared clonotypes between healthy human individuals. Overall study: A donor's plate count was three for CD4 naive and three for CD4 memory; CD8 naive had two and CD8 memory one. Findings and caveats of the study: A reduction in generation probabilities was seen for non-shared clonotypes relative to those shared by all four donors.

Using immunoSEQ multiplex PCR, the repertoire was profiled, and TCRdb retains in-frame clones only, with some absent. The data show about a million clones, around 74% seen once. Donors were Caucasian adults residing in Nashville, Tennessee, USA. Comments on this clone: What it binds is unknown.

Sample: memory CD4+ T cells sorted from blood. This sample's subset: CD45RA-negative fraction. The TCR comes from a man younger than 35 in good health.

CDR3: CASSPGDRDISNYGYTF. The CDR3, as DNA: TGCGCCAGCAGCCCAGGGGACAGGGACATATCTAACTATGGCTACACCTTC. J is TRBJ1-2 and V is TRBV4-1, with 9 positions matching TRBD1. Germline assignment: CDR1 MGHRA and CDR2 YSYEKL. This CDR3 has 17 amino acids. The V gene end was trimmed by 4 bases and the J gene end by 0 bases; junction bases not matched to a gene: 9.